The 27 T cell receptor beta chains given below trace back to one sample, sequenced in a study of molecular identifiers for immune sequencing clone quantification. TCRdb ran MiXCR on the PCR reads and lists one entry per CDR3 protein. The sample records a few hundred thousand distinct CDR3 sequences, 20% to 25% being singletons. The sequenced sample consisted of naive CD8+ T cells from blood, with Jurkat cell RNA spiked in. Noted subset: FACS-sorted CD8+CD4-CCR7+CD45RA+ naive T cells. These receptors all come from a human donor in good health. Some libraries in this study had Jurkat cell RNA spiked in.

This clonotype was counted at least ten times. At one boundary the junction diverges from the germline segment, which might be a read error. CDR3 amino acids: CASSPARAVTYEVDF. The CDR3, as DNA: TGCGCCAGCAGCCCCGCCCGGGCAGTAACCTACGAGGTGGACTTC. V usage is TRBV4-1 and J usage is TRBJ2-7; D uncertain. In germline, CDR1 is MGHRA, CDR2 YSYEKL. The CDR3 has 15 amino acids.

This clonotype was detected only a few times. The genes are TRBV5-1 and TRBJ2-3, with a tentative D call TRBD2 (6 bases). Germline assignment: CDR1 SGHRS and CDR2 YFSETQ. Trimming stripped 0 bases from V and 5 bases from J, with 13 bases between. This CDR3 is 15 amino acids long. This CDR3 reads CASSLEASEQDTQYF. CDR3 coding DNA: TGCGCCAGCAGCTTGGAGGCTAGCGAGCAAGATACGCAGTATTTT. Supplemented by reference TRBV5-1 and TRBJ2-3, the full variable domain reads KAGVTQTPRYLIKTRGQQVTLSCSPISGHRSVSWYQQTPGQGLQFLFEYFSETQRNKGNFPGRFSGRQFSNSRSEMNVSTLELGDSALYLCASSLEASEQDTQYFGPGTRLTVL.

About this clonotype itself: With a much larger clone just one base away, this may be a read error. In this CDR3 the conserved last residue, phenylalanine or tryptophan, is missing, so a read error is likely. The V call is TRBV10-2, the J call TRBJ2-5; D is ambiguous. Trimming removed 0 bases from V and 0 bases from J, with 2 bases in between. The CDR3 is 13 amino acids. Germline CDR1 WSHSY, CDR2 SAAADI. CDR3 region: CASSESYQETQYC. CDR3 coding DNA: TGCGCCAGCAGTGAGTCGTACCAAGAGACCCAGTACTGC.

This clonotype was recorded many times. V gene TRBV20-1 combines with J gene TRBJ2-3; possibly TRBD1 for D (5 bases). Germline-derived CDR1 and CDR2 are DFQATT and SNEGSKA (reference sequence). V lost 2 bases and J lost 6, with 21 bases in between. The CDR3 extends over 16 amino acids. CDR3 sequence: CSARPMDTLATDTQYF. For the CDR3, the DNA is TGCAGTGCTAGACCCATGGACACACTGGCGACGGATACGCAGTATTTT.

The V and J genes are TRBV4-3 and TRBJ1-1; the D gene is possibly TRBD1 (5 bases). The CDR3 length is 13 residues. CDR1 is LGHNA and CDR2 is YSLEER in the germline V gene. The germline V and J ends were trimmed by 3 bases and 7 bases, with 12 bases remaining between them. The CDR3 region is CASSQGLQLEAFF. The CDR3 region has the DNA TGCGCCAGCAGCCAGGGGCTACAGCTTGAAGCTTTCTTT.

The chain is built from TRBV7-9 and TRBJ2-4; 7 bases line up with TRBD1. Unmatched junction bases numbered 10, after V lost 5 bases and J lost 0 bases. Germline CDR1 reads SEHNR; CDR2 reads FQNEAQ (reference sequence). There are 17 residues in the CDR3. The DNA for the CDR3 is TGTGCCAGCAGCGGGGACAGAGCTGACCTAGCCAAAAACATTCAGTACTTC. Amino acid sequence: CASSGDRADLAKNIQYF.

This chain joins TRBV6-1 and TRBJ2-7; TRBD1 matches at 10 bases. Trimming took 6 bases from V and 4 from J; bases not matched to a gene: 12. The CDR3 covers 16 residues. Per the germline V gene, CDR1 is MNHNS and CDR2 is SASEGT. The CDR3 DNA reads TGTGCCAGCAGAGTAACCGGGACAGGGGTTTCATACGAGCAGTACTTC. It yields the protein CASRVTGTGVSYEQYF.

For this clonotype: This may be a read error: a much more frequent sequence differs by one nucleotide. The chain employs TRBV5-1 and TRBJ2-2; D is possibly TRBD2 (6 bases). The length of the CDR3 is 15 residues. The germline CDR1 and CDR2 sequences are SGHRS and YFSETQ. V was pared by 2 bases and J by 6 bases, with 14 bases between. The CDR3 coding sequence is TGCGCCAGCAGCTTAGGCGGGATTAGCGCCGGGGAGCTGTTTTTT. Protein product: CASSLGGISAGELFF.

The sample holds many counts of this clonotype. The chain's CDR3 is CASSWDVRNEKLFF. The CDR3 DNA sequence: TGTGCCAGCAGCTGGGACGTACGTAATGAAAAACTGTTTTTT. This chain connects TRBV7-9 to TRBJ1-4, with a possible D match to TRBD1 (5 bases). The CDR3 sequence is 14 residues long. Between the trimmed V and J ends, which lost 4 bases and 4 bases, there was a span of 10 bases. Germline CDR1 SEHNR, CDR2 FQNEAQ (reference sequence).

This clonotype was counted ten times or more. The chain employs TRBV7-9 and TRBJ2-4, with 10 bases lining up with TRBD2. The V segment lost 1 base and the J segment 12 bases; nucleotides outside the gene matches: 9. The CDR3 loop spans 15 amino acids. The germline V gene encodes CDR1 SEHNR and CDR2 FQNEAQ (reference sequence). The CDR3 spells CASSLGVLAGGAQYF. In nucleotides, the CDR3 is TGTGCCAGCAGCTTAGGCGTTTTAGCGGGAGGCGCTCAGTACTTC.

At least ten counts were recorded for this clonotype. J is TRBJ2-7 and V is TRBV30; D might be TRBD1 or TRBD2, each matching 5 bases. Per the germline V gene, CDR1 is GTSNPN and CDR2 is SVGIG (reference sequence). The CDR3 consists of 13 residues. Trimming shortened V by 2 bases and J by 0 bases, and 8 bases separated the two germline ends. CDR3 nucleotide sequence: TGTGCCTGGAGTTATGGGACCTCCTACGAGCAGTACTTC. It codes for CAWSYGTSYEQYF.

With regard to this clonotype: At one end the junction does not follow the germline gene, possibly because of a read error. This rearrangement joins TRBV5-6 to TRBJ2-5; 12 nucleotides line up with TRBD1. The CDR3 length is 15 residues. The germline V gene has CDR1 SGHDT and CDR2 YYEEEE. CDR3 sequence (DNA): TGTGACAGCAGCTTGGGACAGGGGGCAGTGGAGACCCAGTACTTC. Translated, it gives CDSSLGQGAVETQYF.

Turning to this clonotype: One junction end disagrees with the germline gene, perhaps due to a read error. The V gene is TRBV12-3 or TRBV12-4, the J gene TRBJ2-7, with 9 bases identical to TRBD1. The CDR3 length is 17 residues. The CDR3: CASSLLGTGPRSYEQYF. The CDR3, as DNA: TGTGCTAGCAGTTTACTTGGGACAGGGCCCCGCTCCTACGAGCAGTACTTC.

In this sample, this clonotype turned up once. In nucleotides, the CDR3 is TGTGCCAGCAGCCGGAGCCCACCCGGGACAGGGGGCCTTCGCTCCTACGAGCAGTACTTC. Its protein product is CASSRSPPGTGGLRSYEQYF. The chain employs TRBV3-2 and TRBJ2-7; TRBD1 is taken as the D call from the table, unchecked against the DNA. TRBV3-2 is reported as a pseudogene. The CDR3 spans 20 residues.

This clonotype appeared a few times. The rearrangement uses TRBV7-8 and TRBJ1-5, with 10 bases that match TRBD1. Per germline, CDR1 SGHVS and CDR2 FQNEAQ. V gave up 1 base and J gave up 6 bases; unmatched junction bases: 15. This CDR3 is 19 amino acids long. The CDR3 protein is CASSLEAGQGPGRGQPQHF. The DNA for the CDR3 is TGTGCCAGCAGCTTAGAAGCGGGACAGGGGCCAGGGCGCGGTCAGCCCCAGCATTTT.

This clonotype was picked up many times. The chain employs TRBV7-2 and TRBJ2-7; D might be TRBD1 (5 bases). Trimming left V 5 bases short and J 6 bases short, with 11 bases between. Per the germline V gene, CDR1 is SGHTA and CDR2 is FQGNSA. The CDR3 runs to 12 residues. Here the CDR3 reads CASSPADIEQYF. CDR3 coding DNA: TGTGCCAGCAGCCCGGCGGACATCGAGCAGTACTTC.

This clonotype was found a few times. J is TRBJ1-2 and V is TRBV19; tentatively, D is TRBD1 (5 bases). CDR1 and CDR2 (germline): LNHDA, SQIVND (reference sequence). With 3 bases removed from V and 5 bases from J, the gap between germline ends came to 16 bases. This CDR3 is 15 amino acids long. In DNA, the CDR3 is TGTGCCAGTAGTATTAAACCGGGACCATATTATGGCTACACCTTC. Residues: CASSIKPGPYYGYTF. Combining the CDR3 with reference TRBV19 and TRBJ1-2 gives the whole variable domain DGGITQSPKYLFRKEGQNVTLSCEQNLNHDAMYWYRQDPGQGLRLIYYSQIVNDFQKGDIAEGYSVSREKKESFPLTVTSAQKNPTAFYLCASSIKPGPYYGYTFGSGTRLTVV.

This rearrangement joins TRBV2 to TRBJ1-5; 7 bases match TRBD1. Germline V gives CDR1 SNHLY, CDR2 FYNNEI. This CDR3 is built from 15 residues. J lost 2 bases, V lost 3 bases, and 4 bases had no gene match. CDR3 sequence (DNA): TGTGCCAGCAGTGACACAGGGGACCGCAATCAGCCCCAGCATTTT. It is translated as CASSDTGDRNQPQHF.

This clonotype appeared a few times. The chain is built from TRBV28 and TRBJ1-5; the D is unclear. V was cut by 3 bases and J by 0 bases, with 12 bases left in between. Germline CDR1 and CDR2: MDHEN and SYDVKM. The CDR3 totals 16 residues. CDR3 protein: CASSFRTDYSNQPQHF. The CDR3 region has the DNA TGTGCCAGCAGTTTCAGGACCGATTATAGCAATCAGCCCCAGCATTTT.

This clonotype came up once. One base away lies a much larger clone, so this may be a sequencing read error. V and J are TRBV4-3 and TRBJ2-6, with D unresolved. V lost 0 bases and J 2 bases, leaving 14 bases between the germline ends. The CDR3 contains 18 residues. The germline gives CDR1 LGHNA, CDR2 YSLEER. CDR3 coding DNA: TGCGCCAGCAGCCAAGATCTAGGCCAGTTCCCTGGGGCCAACGTCCTGACTTTC. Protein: CASSQDLGQFPGANVLTF.

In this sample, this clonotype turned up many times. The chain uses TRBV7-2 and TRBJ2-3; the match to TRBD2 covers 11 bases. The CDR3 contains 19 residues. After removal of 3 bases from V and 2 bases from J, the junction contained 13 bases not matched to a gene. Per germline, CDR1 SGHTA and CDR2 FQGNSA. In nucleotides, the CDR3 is TGTGCCAGCAGCTTGACGGTTTTACCGGGACTAGCGGCCACAGATACGCAGTATTTT. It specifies CASSLTVLPGLAATDTQYF.

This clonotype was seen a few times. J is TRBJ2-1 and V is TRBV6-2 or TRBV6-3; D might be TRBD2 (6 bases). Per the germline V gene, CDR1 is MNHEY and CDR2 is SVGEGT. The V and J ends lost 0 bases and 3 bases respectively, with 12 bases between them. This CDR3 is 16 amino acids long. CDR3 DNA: TGTGCCAGCAGTTACTCGACGGGACTCAGCTACAATGAGCAGTTCTTC. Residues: CASSYSTGLSYNEQFF.

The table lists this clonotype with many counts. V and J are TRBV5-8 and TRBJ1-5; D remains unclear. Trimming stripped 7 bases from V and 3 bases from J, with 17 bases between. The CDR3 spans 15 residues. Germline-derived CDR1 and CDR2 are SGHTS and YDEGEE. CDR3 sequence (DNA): TGTGCCAGCGTCCCCCGTCCTTTAGACAATCAGCCCCAGCATTTT. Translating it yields CASVPRPLDNQPQHF.

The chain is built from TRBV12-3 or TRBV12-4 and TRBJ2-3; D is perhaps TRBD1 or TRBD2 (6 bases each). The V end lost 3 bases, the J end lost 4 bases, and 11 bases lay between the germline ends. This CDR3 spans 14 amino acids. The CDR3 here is CASSFTGASDTQYF. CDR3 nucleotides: TGTGCCAGCAGTTTTACGGGGGCCTCAGATACGCAGTATTTT.

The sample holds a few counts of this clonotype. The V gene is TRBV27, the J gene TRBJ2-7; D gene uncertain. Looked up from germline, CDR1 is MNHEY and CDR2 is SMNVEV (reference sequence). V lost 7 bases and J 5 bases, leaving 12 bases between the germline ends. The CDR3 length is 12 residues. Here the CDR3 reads CASNHPSNEQYF. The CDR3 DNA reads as TGTGCCAGCAACCACCCCTCGAACGAGCAGTACTTC.

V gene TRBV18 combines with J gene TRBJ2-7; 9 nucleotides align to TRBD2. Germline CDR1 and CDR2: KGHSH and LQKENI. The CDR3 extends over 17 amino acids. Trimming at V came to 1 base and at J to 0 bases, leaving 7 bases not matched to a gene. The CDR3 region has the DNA TGTGCCAGCTCACCACGTACTAGCGGGCGAAGCTCCTACGAGCAGTACTTC. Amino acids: CASSPRTSGRSSYEQYF.

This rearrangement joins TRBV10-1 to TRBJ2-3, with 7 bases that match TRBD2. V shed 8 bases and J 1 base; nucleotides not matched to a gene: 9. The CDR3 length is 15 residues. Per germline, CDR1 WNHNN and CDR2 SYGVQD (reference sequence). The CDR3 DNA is TGCGCCAGCTCCCAGTCGGGGGGTGGCACAGATACGCAGTATTTT. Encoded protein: CASSQSGGGTDTQYF.